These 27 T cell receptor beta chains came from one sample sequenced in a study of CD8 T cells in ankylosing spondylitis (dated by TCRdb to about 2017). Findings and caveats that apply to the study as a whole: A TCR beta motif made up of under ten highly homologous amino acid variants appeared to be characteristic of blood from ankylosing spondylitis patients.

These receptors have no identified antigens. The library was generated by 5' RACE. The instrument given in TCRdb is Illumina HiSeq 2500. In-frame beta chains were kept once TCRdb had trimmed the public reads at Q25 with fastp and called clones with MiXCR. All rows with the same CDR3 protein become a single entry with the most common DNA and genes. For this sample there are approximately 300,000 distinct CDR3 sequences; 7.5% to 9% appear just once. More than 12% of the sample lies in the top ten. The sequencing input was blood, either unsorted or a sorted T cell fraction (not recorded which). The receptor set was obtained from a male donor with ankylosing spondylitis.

CDR3 residues: CASRAGGGPAPGELFF. The CDR3 DNA sequence: TGTGCCAGCAGGGCTGGTGGAGGGCCGGCCCCCGGGGAGCTGTTTTTT. The chain joins TRBV27 to TRBJ2-2; perhaps TRBD2 as D (6 bases). This CDR3 spans 16 amino acids. From germline, CDR1 is MNHEY and CDR2 SMNVEV (reference sequence). Trimming removed 6 bases at V and 6 bases at J, with 20 bases between.

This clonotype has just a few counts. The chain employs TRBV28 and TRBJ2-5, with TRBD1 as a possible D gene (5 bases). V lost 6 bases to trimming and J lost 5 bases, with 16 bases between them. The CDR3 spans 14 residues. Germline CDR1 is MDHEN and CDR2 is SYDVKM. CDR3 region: CASRPQGGSETQYF. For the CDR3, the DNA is TGTGCCAGCAGACCCCAGGGTGGGTCGGAGACCCAGTACTTC.

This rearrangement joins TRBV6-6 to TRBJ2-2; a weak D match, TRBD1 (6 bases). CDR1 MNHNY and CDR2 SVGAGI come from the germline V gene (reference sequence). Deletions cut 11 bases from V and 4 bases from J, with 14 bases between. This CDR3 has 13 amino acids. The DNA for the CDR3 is TGTGCCGGGGCCGGGACAACCACCGGGGAGCTGTTTTTT. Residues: CAGAGTTTGELFF.

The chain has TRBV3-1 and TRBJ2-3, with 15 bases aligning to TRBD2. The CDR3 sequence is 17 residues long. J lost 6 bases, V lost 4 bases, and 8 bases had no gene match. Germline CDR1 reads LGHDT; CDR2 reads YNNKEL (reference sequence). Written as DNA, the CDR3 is TGTGCCAGCAGCCTCCGGACTAGCGGGAGGGCATATGATACGCAGTATTTT. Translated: CASSLRTSGRAYDTQYF.

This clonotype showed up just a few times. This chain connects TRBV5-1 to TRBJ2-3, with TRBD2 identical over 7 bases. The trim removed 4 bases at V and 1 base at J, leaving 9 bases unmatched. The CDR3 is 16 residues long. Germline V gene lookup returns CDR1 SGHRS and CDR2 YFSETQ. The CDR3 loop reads CASSRRLAQRTDTQYF. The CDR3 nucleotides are TGCGCCAGCAGCCGTCGACTAGCTCAACGCACAGATACGCAGTATTTT. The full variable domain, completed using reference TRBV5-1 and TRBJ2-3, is KAGVTQTPRYLIKTRGQQVTLSCSPISGHRSVSWYQQTPGQGLQFLFEYFSETQRNKGNFPGRFSGRQFSNSRSEMNVSTLELGDSALYLCASSRRLAQRTDTQYFGPGTRLTVL.

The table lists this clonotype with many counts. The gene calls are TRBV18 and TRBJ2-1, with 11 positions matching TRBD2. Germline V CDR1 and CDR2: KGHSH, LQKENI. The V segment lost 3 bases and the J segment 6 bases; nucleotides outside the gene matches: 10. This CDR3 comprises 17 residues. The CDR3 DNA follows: TGTGCCAGCTCACCTCAATCCGGGACTAGCGGCATCAATGAGCAGTTCTTC. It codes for CASSPQSGTSGINEQFF.

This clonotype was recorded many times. CDR3 amino acids: CSVAWETQYF. The CDR3 coding sequence is TGCAGCGTTGCCTGGGAGACCCAGTACTTC. The chain combines TRBV29-1 with TRBJ2-5, with D unclear. The CDR3 runs to 10 residues. Germline CDR1 reads SQVTM; CDR2 reads ANQGSEA. Trimming shortened V by 4 bases and J by 5 bases, and 5 bases separated the two germline ends.

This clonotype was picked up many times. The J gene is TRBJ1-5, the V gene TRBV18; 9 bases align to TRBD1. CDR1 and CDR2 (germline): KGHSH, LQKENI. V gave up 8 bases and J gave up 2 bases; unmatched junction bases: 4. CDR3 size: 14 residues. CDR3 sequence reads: CASHRDRGNQPQHF. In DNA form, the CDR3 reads TGTGCCAGCCACAGGGACAGGGGCAATCAGCCCCAGCATTTT.

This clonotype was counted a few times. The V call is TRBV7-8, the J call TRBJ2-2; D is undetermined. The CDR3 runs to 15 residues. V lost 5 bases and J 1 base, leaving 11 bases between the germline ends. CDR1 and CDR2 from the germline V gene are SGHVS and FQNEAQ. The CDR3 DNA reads TGTGCCAGCAGCGACAAGTGGGGGAACACCGGGGAGCTGTTTTTT. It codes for CASSDKWGNTGELFF. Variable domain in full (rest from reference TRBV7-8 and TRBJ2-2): GAGVSQSPRYKVAKRGQDVALRCDPISGHVSLFWYQQALGQGPEFLTYFQNEAQLDKSGLPSDRFFAERPEGSVSTLKIQRTQQEDSAVYLCASSDKWGNTGELFFGEGSRLTVL.

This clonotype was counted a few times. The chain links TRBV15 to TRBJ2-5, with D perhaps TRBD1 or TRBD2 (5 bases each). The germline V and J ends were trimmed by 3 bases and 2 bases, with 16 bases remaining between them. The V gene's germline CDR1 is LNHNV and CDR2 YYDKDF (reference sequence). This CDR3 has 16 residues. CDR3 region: CATSRGKGRQQETQYF. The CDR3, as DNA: TGTGCCACCAGCAGGGGGAAGGGACGCCAACAAGAGACCCAGTACTTC.

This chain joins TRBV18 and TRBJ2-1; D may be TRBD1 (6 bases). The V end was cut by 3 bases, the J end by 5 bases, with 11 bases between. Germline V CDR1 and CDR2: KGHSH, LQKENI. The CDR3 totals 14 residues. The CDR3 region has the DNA TGTGCCAGCTCACCGAACCAGGGGAACAATGAGCAGTTCTTC. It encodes CASSPNQGNNEQFF.

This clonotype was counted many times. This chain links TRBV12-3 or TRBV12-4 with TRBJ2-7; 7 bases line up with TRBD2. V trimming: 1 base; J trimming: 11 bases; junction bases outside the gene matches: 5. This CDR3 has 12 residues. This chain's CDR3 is CASSLGAAGEYF. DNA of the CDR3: TGTGCCAGCAGTTTAGGGGCGGCGGGGGAGTACTTC.

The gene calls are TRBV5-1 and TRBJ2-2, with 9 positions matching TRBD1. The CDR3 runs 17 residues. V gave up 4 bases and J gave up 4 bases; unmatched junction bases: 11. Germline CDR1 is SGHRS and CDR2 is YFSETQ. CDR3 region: CASSTNPGQGLTGELFF. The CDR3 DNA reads TGCGCCAGCAGCACCAACCCGGGACAGGGACTCACCGGGGAGCTGTTTTTT.

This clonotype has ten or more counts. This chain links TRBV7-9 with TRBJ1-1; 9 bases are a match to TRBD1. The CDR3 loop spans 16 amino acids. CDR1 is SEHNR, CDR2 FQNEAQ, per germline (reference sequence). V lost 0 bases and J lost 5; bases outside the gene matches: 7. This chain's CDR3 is CASSLARTGVGTEAFF. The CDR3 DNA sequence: TGTGCCAGCAGCTTAGCACGGACAGGGGTGGGGACTGAAGCTTTCTTT. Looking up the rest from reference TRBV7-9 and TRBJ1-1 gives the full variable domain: DTGVSQNPRHKITKRGQNVTFRCDPISEHNRLYWYRQTLGQGPEFLTYFQNEAQLEKSRLLSDRFSAERPKGSFSTLEIQRTEQGDSAMYLCASSLARTGVGTEAFFGQGTRLTVV.

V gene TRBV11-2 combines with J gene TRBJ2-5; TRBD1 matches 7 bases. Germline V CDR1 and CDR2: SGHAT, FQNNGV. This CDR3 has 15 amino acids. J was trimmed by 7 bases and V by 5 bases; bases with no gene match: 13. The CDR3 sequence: CASSPLQTGLGTQYF. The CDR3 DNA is TGTGCCAGCAGCCCACTGCAGACAGGGTTGGGGACCCAGTACTTC.

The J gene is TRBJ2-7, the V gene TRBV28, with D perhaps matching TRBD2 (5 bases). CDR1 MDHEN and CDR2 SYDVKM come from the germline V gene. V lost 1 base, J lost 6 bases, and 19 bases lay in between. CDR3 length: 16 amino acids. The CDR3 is CASSLLTGERWGEQYF. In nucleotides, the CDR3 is TGTGCCAGCAGTTTATTGACCGGGGAGCGGTGGGGCGAGCAGTACTTC.

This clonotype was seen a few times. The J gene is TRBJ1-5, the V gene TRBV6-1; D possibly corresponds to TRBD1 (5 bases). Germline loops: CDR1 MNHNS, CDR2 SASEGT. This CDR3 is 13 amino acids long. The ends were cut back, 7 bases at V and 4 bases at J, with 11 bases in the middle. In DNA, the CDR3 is TGTGCCAGCACCCGGGGGTGGAATCAGCCCCAGCATTTT. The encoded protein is CASTRGWNQPQHF.

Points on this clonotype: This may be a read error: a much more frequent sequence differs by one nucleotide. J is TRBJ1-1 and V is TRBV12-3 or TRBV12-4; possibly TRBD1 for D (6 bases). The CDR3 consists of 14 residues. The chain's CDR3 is CASSPGQSSRRASF. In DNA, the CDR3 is TGTGCCAGCAGCCCCGGACAGTCCTCCCGGCGAGCTTCCTTT.

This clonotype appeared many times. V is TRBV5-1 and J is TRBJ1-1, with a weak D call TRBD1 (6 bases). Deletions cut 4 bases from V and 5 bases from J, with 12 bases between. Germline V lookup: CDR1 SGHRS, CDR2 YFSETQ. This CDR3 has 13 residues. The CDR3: CASSTQGGTEAFF. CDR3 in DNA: TGCGCCAGCAGCACACAGGGAGGTACTGAAGCTTTCTTT.

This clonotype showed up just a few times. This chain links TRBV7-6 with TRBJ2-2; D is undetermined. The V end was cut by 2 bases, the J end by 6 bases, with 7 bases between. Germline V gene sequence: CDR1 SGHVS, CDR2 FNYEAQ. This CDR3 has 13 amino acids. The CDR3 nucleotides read TGTGCCAGCAGCTTACCTGTCCCCGGGGAGCTGTTTTTT. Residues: CASSLPVPGELFF.

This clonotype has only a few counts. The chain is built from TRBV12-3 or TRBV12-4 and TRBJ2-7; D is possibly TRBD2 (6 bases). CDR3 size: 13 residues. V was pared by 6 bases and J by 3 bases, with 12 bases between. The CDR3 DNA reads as TGTGCCAGCAGGTCGGGACTCCGCTACGAGCAGTACTTC. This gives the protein CASRSGLRYEQYF.

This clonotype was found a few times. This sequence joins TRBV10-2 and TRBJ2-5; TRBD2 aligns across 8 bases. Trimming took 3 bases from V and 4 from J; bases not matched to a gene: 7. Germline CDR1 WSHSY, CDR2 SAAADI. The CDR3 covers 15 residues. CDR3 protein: CASSDAGLAGETQYF. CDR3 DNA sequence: TGCGCCAGCAGTGACGCAGGACTAGCAGGAGAGACCCAGTACTTC.

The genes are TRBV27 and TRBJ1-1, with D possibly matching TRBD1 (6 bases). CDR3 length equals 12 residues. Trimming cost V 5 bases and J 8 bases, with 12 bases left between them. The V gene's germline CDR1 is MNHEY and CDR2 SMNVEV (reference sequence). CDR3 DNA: TGTGCCAGCAGTGCCTACAGGGAGGAAGCTTTCTTT. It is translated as CASSAYREEAFF.

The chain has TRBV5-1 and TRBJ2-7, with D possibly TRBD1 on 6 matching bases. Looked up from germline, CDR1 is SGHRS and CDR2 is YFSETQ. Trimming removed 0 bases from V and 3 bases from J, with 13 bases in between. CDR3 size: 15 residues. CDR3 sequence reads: CASSLGDTTVYEQYF. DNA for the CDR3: TGCGCCAGCAGCTTGGGGGACACAACCGTCTACGAGCAGTACTTC.

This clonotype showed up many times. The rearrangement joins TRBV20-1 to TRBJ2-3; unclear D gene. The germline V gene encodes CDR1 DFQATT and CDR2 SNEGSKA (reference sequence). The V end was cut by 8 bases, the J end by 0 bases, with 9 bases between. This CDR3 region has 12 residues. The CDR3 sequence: CSSGSSTDTQYF. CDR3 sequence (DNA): TGCAGTTCTGGAAGCAGCACAGATACGCAGTATTTT.

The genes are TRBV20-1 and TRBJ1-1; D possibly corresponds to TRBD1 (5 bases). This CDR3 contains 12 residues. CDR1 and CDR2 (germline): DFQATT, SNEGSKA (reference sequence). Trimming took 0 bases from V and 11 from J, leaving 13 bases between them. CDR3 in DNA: TGCAGTGCTAGAGACCGGGACCGGCAGGCTTTCTTT. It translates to CSARDRDRQAFF.

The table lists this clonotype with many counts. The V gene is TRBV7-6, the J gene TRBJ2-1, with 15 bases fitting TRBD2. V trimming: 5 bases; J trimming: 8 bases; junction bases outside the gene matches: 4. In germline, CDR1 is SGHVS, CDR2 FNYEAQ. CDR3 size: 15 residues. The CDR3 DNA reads TGTGCCAGCAGCAAGGGACTAGCGGGAGGCGATGAGCAGTTCTTC. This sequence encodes CASSKGLAGGDEQFF.